Shown below are 30 T cell receptor beta chains from a single sample sequenced in a study of blood T cells in healthy people across ages. Sample-barcoded 5' priming and a J-beta primer mix drove a second PCR of 7 to 11 cycles. TCRdb re-analysed the 5' RACE reads in MiXCR, keeping a single row per CDR3 protein. The table shows fewer than 1,200,000 distinct CDR3 sequences, with almost 25% occurring only once. The same sample was also studied in work on T cells of mothers and their children.

Sequencing was performed on blood. The receptors here all came from a girl aged 2-10 years in good health.

This clonotype turned up a few times. CDR3 coding DNA: TGTGCCAGCAGTGACTCTCTCGGGAGCTACAATGAGCAGTTCTTC. Translated, it gives CASSDSLGSYNEQFF. This sequence joins TRBV6-1 and TRBJ2-1; TRBD2 is a possible D gene (6 bases). This CDR3 comprises 15 residues. Germline V CDR1 and CDR2: MNHNS, SASEGT. V was cut by 3 bases and J by 3 bases, with 12 bases left in between.

The CDR3 protein is CASSSSGGDQETQYF. CDR3 DNA: TGTGCCAGCAGCAGTAGCGGGGGGGATCAAGAGACCCAGTACTTC. This chain connects TRBV4-2 to TRBJ2-5; 11 bases are shared with TRBD2. After removal of 5 bases from V and 2 bases from J, the junction contained 4 bases not matched to a gene. Germline V gene data show CDR1 as LGHNA and CDR2 as YNFKEQ. CDR3 length equals 15 residues.

Only a few counts were recorded for this clonotype. This chain joins TRBV11-1 and TRBJ1-1, with D perhaps TRBD1 (5 bases). V was shortened by 0 bases and J by 5 bases, with 10 bases between the two germline ends. Germline CDR1 is SGHAT and CDR2 is FQDESV (reference sequence). This CDR3 spans 14 amino acids. For the CDR3, the DNA is TGTGCCAGCAGCTTAGCGCCCCGGGGGACTGAAGCTTTCTTT. Its translation is CASSLAPRGTEAFF.

This clonotype was seen more than once but under ten times. This CDR3 is CASSLAWVAGASAKDTGELFF. CDR3 nucleotide sequence: TGTGCCAGCAGTTTAGCCTGGGTAGCGGGGGCATCGGCAAAAGATACCGGGGAGCTGTTTTTT. This rearrangement joins TRBV12-3 or TRBV12-4 to TRBJ2-2; 9 bases are a match to TRBD2. The ends lost 0 bases at V and 5 bases at J; junction bases unmatched: 19. CDR3 length: 21 residues.

This sequence joins TRBV6-2 or TRBV6-3 and TRBJ2-7; no definite D call. Germline loops: CDR1 MNHEY, CDR2 SVGEGT. CDR3 length equals 14 residues. Trimming stripped 6 bases from V and 2 bases from J, with 14 bases between. This CDR3 reads CASRPDLSTYEQYF. CDR3 nucleotide sequence: TGTGCCAGCAGACCGGACCTCTCGACCTACGAGCAGTACTTC.

The V and J genes are TRBV7-3 and TRBJ2-1; D unclear. V was clipped by 4 bases and J by 8 bases, with 21 bases between them. Germline values: CDR1 SGHTA, CDR2 FQGTGA. This CDR3 contains 16 residues. The CDR3 DNA reads as TGTGCCAGCAGCTGGAACTCCGGAACGGTTGACGATGAGCAGTTCTTC. As protein: CASSWNSGTVDDEQFF. The full variable domain, rest sourced from reference TRBV7-3 and TRBJ2-1, is GAGVSQTPSNKVTEKGKYVELRCDPISGHTALYWYRQSLGQGPEFLIYFQGTGAADDSGLPNDRFFAVRPEGSVSTLKIQRTERGDSAVYLCASSWNSGTVDDEQFFGPGTRLTVL.

This clonotype occurred once. The J gene is TRBJ1-1, the V gene TRBV12-3 or TRBV12-4; possible D gene TRBD1, 5 bases. V lost 1 base to trimming and J lost 3 bases, with 9 bases between them. The CDR3 length is 14 residues. DNA for the CDR3: TGTGCCAGCAGTTTAGAGGCGGGGGACACTGAAGCTTTCTTT. It specifies CASSLEAGDTEAFF.

This chain uses TRBV29-1 with TRBJ1-1; D unclear. Looked up from germline, CDR1 is SQVTM and CDR2 is ANQGSEA. This CDR3 comprises 13 residues. Deletions cut 6 bases from V and 4 bases from J, with 15 bases between. The CDR3 DNA reads TGCAGCGTGAGGACTATACTGATCACTGAAGCTTTCTTT. It is translated as CSVRTILITEAFF.

This clonotype was counted a few times. The chain joins TRBV11-2 to TRBJ2-5; 10 bases fit TRBD2. Near its end, the DNA agrees better with TRBJ2-1, so the J call may be wrong. Germline-derived CDR1 and CDR2 are SGHAT and FQNNGV. The CDR3 totals 14 residues. CDR3 nucleotides: TGTGCCAGCAGCTCTCCGGGACTAGCGATTGAGCAGTTCTTC. It yields the protein CASSSPGLAIEQFF.

This sequence joins TRBV10-3 and TRBJ1-2, with TRBD1 matching over 9 bases. This CDR3 is built from 16 residues. Germline V CDR1 and CDR2: ENHRY, SYGVKD. Germline trimming cut 4 bases from V and 5 bases from J; bases unmatched to any gene: 11. The CDR3, as DNA: TGTGCCATCAGTGGAACAGGGGGCGCATTAGAATATGGCTACACCTTC. Translation: CAISGTGGALEYGYTF.

This chain connects TRBV20-1 to TRBJ2-5; no firm D call. Germline loops: CDR1 DFQATT, CDR2 SNEGSKA (reference sequence). The CDR3 has 13 residues. The germline V and J ends were trimmed by 5 bases and 1 base, with 11 bases remaining between them. CDR3 amino acids: CSALQVIQETQYF. The DNA for the CDR3 is TGCAGTGCTCTTCAGGTGATCCAAGAGACCCAGTACTTC.

This rearrangement joins TRBV20-1 to TRBJ2-5; the D gene is possibly TRBD2 (6 bases). CDR3 length: 13 residues. The germline gives CDR1 DFQATT, CDR2 SNEGSKA (reference sequence). Trimming shortened V by 3 bases and J by 4 bases, and 12 bases separated the two germline ends. CDR3 in amino acids: CSASRDSPETQYF. The DNA for the CDR3 is TGCAGTGCTAGCCGGGACTCCCCAGAGACCCAGTACTTC.

This clonotype was seen just once. V and J are TRBV4-1 and TRBJ1-2; D is unclear. This CDR3 is built from 14 residues. The V end lost 6 bases, the J end lost 1 base, and 12 bases lay between the germline ends. Germline CDR1 is MGHRA and CDR2 is YSYEKL. The CDR3 spells CASRQPGSNYGYTF. The DNA for the CDR3 is TGCGCCAGCAGGCAGCCAGGCAGTAACTATGGCTACACCTTC.

The V gene is TRBV29-1, the J gene TRBJ1-2, with a tentative D call TRBD1 (5 bases). The ends were cut back, 4 bases at V and 5 bases at J, with 11 bases in the middle. The germline V gene encodes CDR1 SQVTM and CDR2 ANQGSEA. The CDR3 runs to 12 residues. In nucleotides, the CDR3 is TGCAGCGTTGCGGGACGGGAGTATGGCTACACCTTC. Its translation: CSVAGREYGYTF. The full variable domain, with the rest looked up from reference TRBV29-1 and TRBJ1-2, is SAVISQKPSRDICQRGTSLTIQCQVDSQVTMMFWYRQQPGQSLTLIATANQGSEATYESGFVIDKFPISRPNLTFSTLTVSNMSPEDSSIYLCSVAGREYGYTFGSGTRLTVV.

This clonotype turned up a few times. The chain employs TRBV6-1 and TRBJ2-5, with 12 positions matching TRBD2. The DNA end is more similar to TRBJ2-1, so the J call may be wrong. The CDR3 spans 16 residues. The V gene's germline CDR1 is MNHNS and CDR2 SASEGT. The DNA of the CDR3 is TGTGCCAGCAGTGAGCAACTAGCGGGAGGTGTCAATGAGCAGTTCTTC. Amino acid sequence: CASSEQLAGGVNEQFF.

The genes are TRBV20-1 and TRBJ2-1, with 7 positions matching TRBD2. After removal of 5 bases from V and 9 bases from J, the junction contained 7 bases not matched to a gene. CDR1 and CDR2 (germline): DFQATT, SNEGSKA (reference sequence). The CDR3 covers 12 residues. The CDR3, as DNA: TGCAGTGCTTGGGAGCGGGAACCTGAGCAGTTCTTC. This translates into CSAWEREPEQFF.

This clonotype was seen more than once but under ten times. V is TRBV12-3 or TRBV12-4 and J is TRBJ2-1, with D perhaps matching TRBD2 (5 bases). The DNA end is a closer match to TRBJ2-5, so the J assignment may be wrong. The CDR3 runs 13 residues. CDR3 sequence reads: CASRLAGEQTQYF. For the CDR3, the DNA is TGTGCCAGCAGACTCGCCGGGGAACAGACCCAGTACTTC.

This clonotype was counted a few times. The chain carries TRBV20-1 and TRBJ2-6; perhaps TRBD1 as D (5 bases). This CDR3 has 15 amino acids. V lost 5 bases, J lost 1 base, and 12 bases lay in between. Germline values: CDR1 DFQATT, CDR2 SNEGSKA (reference sequence). The CDR3 sequence is CSALGPKSGANVLTF. DNA for the CDR3: TGCAGTGCTTTGGGGCCAAAGTCTGGGGCCAACGTCCTGACTTTC.

This clonotype showed up just a few times. The gene calls are TRBV4-1 and TRBJ1-2; D perhaps matches TRBD1 (6 bases). CDR1 and CDR2 (germline): MGHRA, YSYEKL. Trimming took 0 bases from V and 2 from J, leaving 22 bases between them. CDR3 length: 19 amino acids. The chain's CDR3 is CASSQDQITYREANYGYTF. The CDR3 nucleotides are TGCGCCAGCAGCCAAGATCAAATAACCTACAGGGAGGCCAACTATGGCTACACCTTC.

The CDR3 protein is CASSPTGQGLQETQYF. As DNA, the CDR3 is TGTGCCAGCAGCCCTACAGGACAGGGCCTGCAAGAGACCCAGTACTTC. This sequence joins TRBV12-3 or TRBV12-4 and TRBJ2-5; 8 nucleotides line up with TRBD1. The CDR3 contains 16 residues. After removal of 6 bases from V and 2 bases from J, the junction contained 11 bases not matched to a gene.

This clonotype was observed a few times. The chain couples TRBV29-1 to TRBJ1-2; 8 bases are a match to TRBD1. The CDR3 length is 14 residues. The germline gives CDR1 SQVTM, CDR2 ANQGSEA. The J segment lost 1 base and the V segment lost 7 bases, leaving 8 bases of the junction unmatched. The CDR3 DNA follows: TGCAGCGCACGACCGACAGGGGATAACTATGGCTACACCTTC. Translating gives CSARPTGDNYGYTF. Based on the CDR3 plus reference TRBV29-1 and TRBJ1-2, the full variable domain is SAVISQKPSRDICQRGTSLTIQCQVDSQVTMMFWYRQQPGQSLTLIATANQGSEATYESGFVIDKFPISRPNLTFSTLTVSNMSPEDSSIYLCSARPTGDNYGYTFGSGTRLTVV.

The chain joins TRBV18 to TRBJ2-1; 11 nucleotides align to TRBD2. CDR1 and CDR2 from the germline V gene are KGHSH and LQKENI. Germline trimming cut 6 bases from V and 7 bases from J; bases unmatched to any gene: 11. This CDR3 comprises 16 residues. The CDR3 DNA is TGTGCCAGCTCCGAGACTCCGGGACTAGCGGATAATGAGCAGTTCTTC. Amino acids: CASSETPGLADNEQFF. Full variable domain (rest looked up from reference TRBV18 and TRBJ2-1): NAGVMQNPRHLVRRRGQEARLRCSPMKGHSHVYWYRQLPEEGLKFMVYLQKENIIDESGMPKERFSAEFPKEGPSILRIQQVVRGDSAAYFCASSETPGLADNEQFFGPGTRLTVL.

V usage is TRBV5-1 and J usage is TRBJ2-5, with TRBD2 as a possible D gene (6 bases). Germline V gene data show CDR1 as SGHRS and CDR2 as YFSETQ. This CDR3 is 15 amino acids long. Trimming shortened V by 4 bases and J by 5 bases, and 18 bases separated the two germline ends. This CDR3 reads CASSPRSGEGETQYF. The CDR3 DNA follows: TGCGCCAGCAGCCCCAGGTCGGGGGAAGGGGAGACCCAGTACTTC.

This clonotype was counted between two and nine times. The rearrangement joins TRBV20-1 to TRBJ1-2; D is possibly TRBD1 (5 bases). The length of the CDR3 is 13 residues. V lost 3 bases, J lost 12 bases, and 20 bases lay in between. CDR1 and CDR2 (germline): DFQATT, SNEGSKA (reference sequence). The CDR3 sequence is CSARGDRSWGHTF. The CDR3 bases are TGCAGTGCTAGGGGGGACCGGTCGTGGGGCCACACCTTC.

This chain links TRBV6-5 with TRBJ2-1; 10 bases fit TRBD1. The tail of the sequence fits TRBJ2-7 better, so the J call may be wrong. Germline CDR1 reads MNHEY; CDR2 reads SVGAGI. The CDR3 length is 17 residues. In DNA, the CDR3 is TGTGCCAGCAGTTCTCTGATGCGGGGGACAGGGGAACACGAGCAGTACTTC. Its translation is CASSSLMRGTGEHEQYF.

This clonotype has a handful of counts. V and J are TRBV15 and TRBJ1-5; D is unclear. The length of the CDR3 is 11 residues. Trimming took off 8 bases at V and 3 bases at J, with 5 bases between the two ends. Germline values: CDR1 LNHNV, CDR2 YYDKDF (reference sequence). CDR3 in DNA: TGTGCCACCGGAGCCAATCAGCCCCAGCATTTT. It encodes CATGANQPQHF.

The CDR3 bases are TGTGCCATCACTAATAGCTCCTACAATGAGCAGTTCTTC. Translating gives CAITNSSYNEQFF. The J gene is TRBJ2-1, the V gene TRBV10-3; no definite D call. Trimming left V 7 bases short and J 0 bases short, with 7 bases between. Germline CDR1 ENHRY, CDR2 SYGVKD. The CDR3 has 13 amino acids.

The CDR3 region has the DNA TGTGCCAGCAGCGTAGAGGGGGCCGTCGGCAATGAGCAGTTCTTC. Protein: CASSVEGAVGNEQFF. The J gene is TRBJ2-1, the V gene TRBV9; 7 nucleotides match TRBD1. The ends lost 0 bases at V and 6 bases at J; junction bases unmatched: 6. The CDR3 extends over 15 amino acids. From germline, CDR1 is SGDLS and CDR2 YYNGEE.

The chain uses TRBV29-1 and TRBJ2-5; a possible D gene is TRBD1 (6 bases). TRBJ2-7 matches the DNA end more closely, so the J call is doubtful. The CDR3 length is 13 residues. Per the germline V gene, CDR1 is SQVTM and CDR2 is ANQGSEA. This CDR3 is CSVGLGGNYEQYF. CDR3 in DNA: TGCAGCGTTGGATTAGGGGGAAACTACGAGCAGTACTTC.

This clonotype has just a few counts. The J gene is TRBJ2-4, the V gene TRBV28; the D gene is possibly TRBD1 (5 bases). The germline V and J ends were trimmed by 3 bases and 3 bases, with 12 bases remaining between them. The CDR3 extends over 15 amino acids. The germline V gene has CDR1 MDHEN and CDR2 SYDVKM. The DNA for the CDR3 is TGTGCCAGCAGTTTTCAGGGCTCAATCAAAAACATTCAGTACTTC. Translating gives CASSFQGSIKNIQYF.